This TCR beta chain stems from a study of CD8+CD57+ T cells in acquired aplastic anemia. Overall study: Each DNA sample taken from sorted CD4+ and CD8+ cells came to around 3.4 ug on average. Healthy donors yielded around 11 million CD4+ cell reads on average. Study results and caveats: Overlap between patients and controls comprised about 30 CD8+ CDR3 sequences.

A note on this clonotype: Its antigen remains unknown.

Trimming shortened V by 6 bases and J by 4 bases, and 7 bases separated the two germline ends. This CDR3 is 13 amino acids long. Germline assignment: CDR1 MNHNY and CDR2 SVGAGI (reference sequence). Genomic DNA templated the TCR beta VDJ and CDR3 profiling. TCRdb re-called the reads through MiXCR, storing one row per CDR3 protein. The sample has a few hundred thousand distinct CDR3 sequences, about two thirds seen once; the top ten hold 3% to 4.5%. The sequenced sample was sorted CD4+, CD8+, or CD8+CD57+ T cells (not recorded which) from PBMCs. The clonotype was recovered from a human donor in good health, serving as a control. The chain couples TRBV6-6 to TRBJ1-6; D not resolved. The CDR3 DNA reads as TGTGCCAGCAGATCCGGTTATAATTCACCCCTCCACTTT. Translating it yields CASRSGYNSPLHF.